These 28 T cell receptor beta chains share one sample of origin, sequenced in a study of somatic mutations in cytotoxic T cells in rheumatoid arthritis. Libraries were prepared by immunoSEQ multiplex PCR; TCRdb keeps only in-frame clonotypes and omits some of them. The sample has about 6,900 clones, 74% seen once. The sequenced material came from CD8+ T cells sorted from blood. The receptors shown here come from an adult with rheumatoid arthritis.

The V gene is TRBV4-3, the J gene TRBJ2-1; D possibly uses TRBD1 or TRBD2 (5 bases each). Trimming removed 0 bases at V and 1 base at J, with 7 bases between. This CDR3 spans 15 amino acids. The germline V gene has CDR1 LGHNA and CDR2 YSLEER. The CDR3 DNA reads as TGCGCCAGCAGCCAAGATGAGGGGTCCTACAATGAGCAGTTCTTC. This encodes CASSQDEGSYNEQFF.

Only a few counts were recorded for this clone. The chain uses TRBV2 and TRBJ1-5; D might be TRBD1 (5 bases). The ends were cut back, 7 bases at V and 0 bases at J, with 13 bases in the middle. The CDR3 has 15 amino acids. Germline V gene lookup returns CDR1 SNHLY and CDR2 FYNNEI. For the CDR3, the DNA is TGTGCCAGCACCGTGGGCAGGGTTAGCAATCAGCCCCAGCATTTT. Its translation: CASTVGRVSNQPQHF.

The chain carries TRBV5-4 and TRBJ2-2; D uncertain. V was clipped by 2 bases and J by 8 bases, with 7 bases between them. CDR3 length equals 12 residues. Germline values: CDR1 SGHNT, CDR2 YYREEE (reference sequence). CDR3 coding DNA: TGTGCCAGCAGCTTTGGCAGGGGGGAGCTGTTTTTT. Protein: CASSFGRGELFF.

As DNA, the CDR3 is TGTGCCACCCACGACAGCTCCTACGAGCAGTACTTC. It translates to CATHDSSYEQYF. This chain connects TRBV27 to TRBJ2-5; maybe TRBD1 (5 bases). The DNA end favors TRBJ2-7, so the J call may be wrong. The CDR3 contains 12 residues. From germline, CDR1 is MNHEY and CDR2 SMNVEV (reference sequence).

The genes are TRBV27 and TRBJ1-1, with D tentatively TRBD1 (5 bases). Germline values: CDR1 MNHEY, CDR2 SMNVEV (reference sequence). V was pared by 1 base and J by 5 bases, with 11 bases between. The CDR3 consists of 14 residues. CDR3 protein: CASSLLLQGTEAFF. CDR3 in DNA: TGTGCCAGCAGTTTATTGTTGCAGGGTACTGAAGCTTTCTTT.

This clone is categorized as medium-sized. The rearrangement uses TRBV30 and TRBJ1-5; D is perhaps TRBD1 (5 bases). This CDR3 contains 14 residues. With 0 bases removed from V and 8 bases from J, the gap between germline ends came to 14 bases. CDR1 and CDR2 from the germline V gene are GTSNPN and SVGIG (reference sequence). CDR3 in DNA: TGTGCCTGGAGTGTACTGGGGGGTTTGGAGCCCCAGCATTTT. Its translation: CAWSVLGGLEPQHF.

V usage is TRBV9 and J usage is TRBJ1-1; D is ambiguous. Germline CDR1 SGDLS, CDR2 YYNGEE. The V gene lost 0 bases and the J gene lost 3 bases, with 6 bases spanning the gap. This CDR3 contains 13 residues. This chain's CDR3 is CASSVVGDTEAFF. The CDR3 DNA reads TGTGCCAGCAGCGTAGTTGGGGACACTGAAGCTTTCTTT.

The rearrangement joins TRBV13 to TRBJ1-5; D may be TRBD1 (5 bases). The V gene lost 0 bases and the J gene lost 10 bases, with 7 bases spanning the gap. The CDR3 covers 12 residues. Looked up from germline, CDR1 is PRHDT and CDR2 is FYEKMQ (reference sequence). The CDR3 DNA reads as TGTGCCAGCAGCTTAGGTGGGACCCCCCAGCATTTT. Its protein is CASSLGGTPQHF.

The V gene is TRBV28, the J gene TRBJ2-7; 13 bases line up with TRBD2. CDR1 and CDR2 from the germline V gene are MDHEN and SYDVKM. This CDR3 spans 16 amino acids. V lost 6 bases and J lost 2; bases outside the gene matches: 7. CDR3 residues: CASSPGLAGAPYEQYF. The CDR3 nucleotides read TGTGCCAGCAGCCCTGGACTAGCGGGAGCCCCCTACGAGCAGTACTTC.

The chain has TRBV28 and TRBJ2-1; TRBD2 agrees at 9 bases. The V gene's germline CDR1 is MDHEN and CDR2 SYDVKM. The junction had 4 bases not matched to a gene; V was cut back by 5 bases and J by 8 bases. CDR3 size: 13 residues. DNA for the CDR3: TGTGCCAGCAGTCTTAGCGGGAGCTATGAGCAGTTCTTC. Its protein is CASSLSGSYEQFF.

The rearrangement joins TRBV7-2 to TRBJ1-3; possibly TRBD1 for D (5 bases). This CDR3 has 17 amino acids. Between the trimmed V and J ends, which lost 3 bases and 0 bases, there was a span of 15 bases. CDR1 SGHTA and CDR2 FQGNSA come from the germline V gene. DNA for the CDR3: TGTGCCAGCAGCTTGCGGGGGGGTTTAAGCTCTGGAAACACCATATATTTT. It specifies CASSLRGGLSSGNTIYF.

V usage is TRBV28 and J usage is TRBJ1-2, with no clear D. In germline, CDR1 is MDHEN, CDR2 SYDVKM. This CDR3 contains 17 residues. V shed 2 bases and J shed 0 bases, with 16 bases lying between them. CDR3 sequence: CASSLEGGFPANYGYTF. CDR3 DNA: TGTGCCAGCAGTTTAGAGGGCGGTTTCCCAGCTAACTATGGCTACACCTTC.

The rearrangement links TRBV15 to TRBJ1-3, with 9 bases fitting TRBD1. Germline assignment: CDR1 LNHNV and CDR2 YYDKDF (reference sequence). The CDR3 spans 16 residues. V lost 0 bases, J lost 2 bases, and 2 bases stayed unmatched. CDR3 DNA sequence: TGTGCCACCAGCAGAGAAAGACAGGGGGCTGGAAACACCATATATTTT. Its protein is CATSRERQGAGNTIYF.

The chain links TRBV30 to TRBJ2-1; 8 bases match TRBD2. The CDR3 totals 16 residues. CDR1 is GTSNPN and CDR2 is SVGIG in the germline V gene (reference sequence). J gave up 5 bases and V 1 base, and 10 bases lay outside the gene matches. This CDR3 is CAWSEPGSGRNNEQFF. DNA of the CDR3: TGTGCCTGGAGTGAACCGGGGAGCGGGAGAAACAATGAGCAGTTCTTC.

J is TRBJ2-3 and V is TRBV5-1, with D uncertain. Trimming left V 2 bases short and J 2 bases short, with 9 bases between. The CDR3 consists of 14 residues. The V gene's germline CDR1 is SGHRS and CDR2 YFSETQ. The CDR3 loop reads CASSFSSITDTQYF. The DNA for the CDR3 is TGCGCCAGCAGCTTCAGCAGTATCACAGATACGCAGTATTTT.

The chain has TRBV6-1 and TRBJ2-7, with D uncertain. The CDR3 runs 10 residues. Germline values: CDR1 MNHNS, CDR2 SASEGT. Deletions cut 4 bases from V and 5 bases from J, with 3 bases between. The CDR3 DNA reads TGTGCCAGCAGTGCACACGAGCAGTACTTC. This sequence encodes CASSAHEQYF.

The chain is built from TRBV2 and TRBJ1-2, with TRBD1 matching 9 bases. The germline CDR1 and CDR2 sequences are SNHLY and FYNNEI. The CDR3 has 14 amino acids. The J segment lost 2 bases and the V segment lost 7 bases, leaving 5 bases of the junction unmatched. As DNA, the CDR3 is TGTGCCAGCACGGGACAGGGTGGAAACTATGGCTACACCTTC. This gives the protein CASTGQGGNYGYTF.

V gene TRBV5-6 combines with J gene TRBJ2-2; D remains unclear. Germline V gene sequence: CDR1 SGHDT, CDR2 YYEEEE. Trimming stripped 0 bases from V and 7 bases from J, with 4 bases between. This CDR3 contains 12 residues. CDR3 sequence reads: CASSLVIGELFF. The CDR3 coding sequence is TGTGCCAGCAGCTTGGTTATCGGGGAGCTGTTTTTT.

This clone was seen more than once but under ten times. V and J are TRBV10-2 and TRBJ1-1; D is undetermined. Germline CDR1 WSHSY, CDR2 SAAADI. V was cut by 8 bases and J by 6 bases, with 16 bases left in between. The length of the CDR3 is 13 residues. Written as DNA, the CDR3 is TGCGCCAGCGGCCCCGAAATGGGCTCTGAAGCTTTCTTT. This encodes CASGPEMGSEAFF.

V gene TRBV29-1 combines with J gene TRBJ1-2, with 8 bases lining up with TRBD1. The V gene's germline CDR1 is SQVTM and CDR2 ANQGSEA. This CDR3 is 12 amino acids long. The junction had 6 bases not matched to a gene; V was cut back by 4 bases and J by 8 bases. CDR3 amino acids: CSVADRGWGYTF. CDR3 coding DNA: TGCAGCGTTGCTGACAGGGGATGGGGCTACACCTTC.

The rearrangement uses TRBV10-3 and TRBJ1-1; no clear D gene. V was shortened by 0 bases and J by 1 base, with 12 bases between the two germline ends. This CDR3 region has 16 residues. CDR1 and CDR2 from the germline V gene are ENHRY and SYGVKD. The CDR3 bases are TGTGCCATCAGTGAGTCTGGGGAGACAACGAACACTGAAGCTTTCTTT. Protein: CAISESGETTNTEAFF.

The chain uses TRBV29-1 and TRBJ2-5, with 10 bases matching TRBD1. CDR3 size: 16 residues. V dropped 7 bases and J dropped 5; count of bases not matched to a gene: 16. The V gene's germline CDR1 is SQVTM and CDR2 ANQGSEA. CDR3 residues: CSAGGGRQGARETQYF. DNA of the CDR3: TGCAGCGCTGGTGGTGGGCGACAGGGGGCGAGGGAGACCCAGTACTTC.

The chain is built from TRBV11-2 and TRBJ1-2; D is undetermined. Germline V gene lookup returns CDR1 SGHAT and CDR2 FQNNGV. V lost 8 bases and J 0 bases, leaving 13 bases between the germline ends. The CDR3 consists of 14 residues. The CDR3 sequence: CASARLTPNYGYTF. Written as DNA, the CDR3 is TGTGCCAGCGCGCGTCTGACTCCTAACTATGGCTACACCTTC.

The CDR3 nucleotides read TGTGCCAGCAGTTCCCCTGCGGGGGAGACCCAGTACTTC. Protein: CASSSPAGETQYF. V and J are TRBV27 and TRBJ2-5, with D tentatively TRBD2 (6 bases). The ends were cut back, 4 bases at V and 5 bases at J, with 11 bases in the middle. Germline CDR1 reads MNHEY; CDR2 reads SMNVEV (reference sequence). The CDR3 length is 13 residues.

The chain employs TRBV2 and TRBJ1-6; the D is unclear. V was trimmed by 8 bases and J by 10 bases, leaving 18 bases between them. The CDR3 sequence is 14 residues long. CDR1 and CDR2 (germline): SNHLY, FYNNEI. CDR3 DNA: TGTGCCAGCGGAGGTCGCGCCCTAACCTCACCCCTCCACTTT. Translated, it gives CASGGRALTSPLHF.

The J gene is TRBJ2-7, the V gene TRBV6-6; D perhaps matches TRBD2 (5 bases). CDR3 length: 15 residues. Trimming left V 2 bases short and J 2 bases short, with 13 bases between. The germline CDR1 and CDR2 sequences are MNHNY and SVGAGI (reference sequence). CDR3 nucleotides: TGTGCCAGCAGTTACCCCGCGGGCCGCACCTACGAGCAGTACTTC. It translates to CASSYPAGRTYEQYF.

This clone was picked up one time. This chain joins TRBV2 and TRBJ1-1; tentative D call: TRBD1 (6 bases). CDR3 length equals 13 residues. CDR1 and CDR2 (germline): SNHLY, FYNNEI. V was pared by 6 bases and J by 2 bases, with 10 bases between. The CDR3 loop is CASSARGNTEAFF. The CDR3 DNA sequence: TGTGCCAGCAGCGCCAGGGGAAACACTGAAGCTTTCTTT.

This clone was detected only once. This chain links TRBV6-1 with TRBJ2-1; D might be TRBD2 (7 bases). Germline assignment: CDR1 MNHNS and CDR2 SASEGT. There are 15 residues in the CDR3. Trimming took 1 base from V and 2 from J, leaving 9 bases between them. The CDR3 region has the DNA TGTGCCAGCAGTGAAGGGGGGGGCCCCTACAATGAGCAGTTCTTC. Its protein is CASSEGGGPYNEQFF.